This T cell receptor beta chain is drawn from a study of blood T cells in healthy people across ages. Study-level points and caveats: Compared with aged donors, long-lived donors showed fewer expanded clones, suggesting selection.

Using a J-beta primer mix together with a sample-barcoded 5' primer, a second PCR was run for roughly 7 to 11 cycles. From each sample, at least 3 million paired-end reads containing CDR3 were obtained. MiXCR was run by TCRdb on the 5' RACE reads, yielding one entry per CDR3 protein. The sample includes fewer than 1.5 million distinct CDR3 sequences, about 43% of them seen just once. At least 5.5 micrograms of total RNA were extracted per sample. As for this clonotype: Antigen: not known.

The CDR3 covers 16 residues. The germline V and J ends were trimmed by 6 bases and 3 bases, with 20 bases remaining between them. CDR1 is MNHEY and CDR2 is SVGAGI in the germline V gene. The rearrangement joins TRBV6-5 to TRBJ1-2, with D possibly matching TRBD1 (5 bases). Sequenced material: blood. This TCR was sampled from a woman between 18 and 29 years old in good health. CDR3 in DNA: TGTGCCAGCAGCCAATCTGCAGGGTCAGTTCACTATGGCTACACCTTC. As protein: CASSQSAGSVHYGYTF.